The 22 T cell receptor beta chains below all came from one sample that was sequenced in a study of T-cell reconstitution after alpha-beta-depleted transplantation in children. It was with unique molecular identifiers that the TCRbeta library was prepared. MiXCR, applied by TCRdb to the PCR reads, yields one record per CDR3 protein. The table has 700,000 to 950,000 distinct CDR3 sequences, about 16% seen once. The sample was PBMCs, mostly from graft donor cells, taken 360 days after TCRalphabeta/CD19-depleted stem cell transplant. These receptor sequences come from a male patient aged 10-17 years who had a stem cell transplant for acute lymphoblastic leukemia, so the T cells may come from the graft donor.

This clonotype was detected only a few times. In DNA form, the CDR3 reads TGTGCCAGCAGCGTAATTGCGGGAGGGCCTTATGAGCAGTTCTTC. Protein: CASSVIAGGPYEQFF. This rearrangement joins TRBV9 to TRBJ2-1; 9 positions match TRBD2. V shed 1 base and J 8 bases; nucleotides not matched to a gene: 7. This CDR3 contains 15 residues. From germline, CDR1 is SGDLS and CDR2 YYNGEE.

As regards this clonotype: A much larger clonotype is one base distant, so this may be a read error. The rearrangement joins TRBV5-1 to TRBJ2-2; 13 positions agree with TRBD2. CDR1 and CDR2 (germline): SGHRS, YFSETQ. J lost 4 bases, V lost 3 bases, and 3 bases had no gene match. This CDR3 spans 16 amino acids. CDR3 DNA: TGCGCCAGCAGCTGGGGACTAGCGGGATTCACCGGGGAGCTGTTTTTT. Protein sequence: CASSWGLAGFTGELFF. The full variable domain, its missing parts supplied by reference TRBV5-1 and TRBJ2-2, is KAGVTQTPRYLIKTRGQQVTLSCSPISGHRSVSWYQQTPGQGLQFLFEYFSETQRNKGNFPGRFSGRQFSNSRSEMNVSTLELGDSALYLCASSWGLAGFTGELFFGEGSRLTVL.

The V and J genes are TRBV12-3 or TRBV12-4 and TRBJ2-2; no clear D. This CDR3 is built from 13 residues. Trimming removed 4 bases at V and 4 bases at J, with 7 bases between. The CDR3 is CASSYLSTGELFF. In DNA, the CDR3 is TGTGCCAGCAGTTACTTGTCCACCGGGGAGCTGTTTTTT.

This clonotype was observed many times. The CDR3 protein is CSARVLRRMEQYF. As DNA, the CDR3 is TGCAGTGCTAGAGTCCTAAGGAGGATGGAGCAGTACTTC. The chain joins TRBV20-1 to TRBJ2-7; the D gene is possibly TRBD2 (5 bases). CDR1 and CDR2 from the germline V gene are DFQATT and SNEGSKA (reference sequence). The length of the CDR3 is 13 residues. The V end lost 1 base, the J end lost 7 bases, and 14 bases lay between the germline ends.

The chain employs TRBV7-6 and TRBJ1-1, with 7 bases identical to TRBD1. J lost 5 bases, V lost 3 bases, and 6 bases had no gene match. Germline V gene sequence: CDR1 SGHVS, CDR2 FNYEAQ. CDR3 length: 14 residues. Written as DNA, the CDR3 is TGTGCCAGCAGCTTGGTTAGGGGGCGGACTGAAGCTTTCTTT. Translated, it gives CASSLVRGRTEAFF.

This clonotype occurred a few times. The rearrangement links TRBV12-3 or TRBV12-4 to TRBJ1-2; TRBD1 might be the D (5 bases). The CDR3 spans 14 residues. V lost 6 bases and J 2 bases, leaving 13 bases between the germline ends. DNA for the CDR3: TGTGCCAGCAGGGCAGCGGGGGGGAACTATGGCTACACCTTC. Translation: CASRAAGGNYGYTF.

V usage is TRBV20-1 and J usage is TRBJ1-2; possibly TRBD1 for D (5 bases). Germline CDR1 DFQATT, CDR2 SNEGSKA (reference sequence). The CDR3 has 12 amino acids. V was trimmed by 3 bases and J by 8 bases, leaving 13 bases between them. The CDR3 DNA reads TGCAGTGCTAGCCCAGGGATGACAGGCTACACCTTC. Amino acid sequence: CSASPGMTGYTF.

The rearrangement uses TRBV7-9 and TRBJ1-1; a possible D gene is TRBD1 (5 bases). CDR1 and CDR2 (germline): SEHNR, FQNEAQ (reference sequence). This CDR3 has 15 residues. V lost 5 bases and J lost 5, with 18 bases in between. The DNA for the CDR3 is TGTGCCAGCAGCGATGGAGGGCAGGGCGGGACTGAAGCTTTCTTT. Amino acid sequence: CASSDGGQGGTEAFF.

The chain couples TRBV15 to TRBJ2-3; D not certain. The CDR3 is 16 amino acids. With 0 bases removed from V and 0 bases from J, the gap between germline ends came to 10 bases. Germline CDR1 and CDR2: LNHNV and YYDKDF (reference sequence). CDR3 region: CATSRDDSASTDTQYF. The DNA of the CDR3 is TGTGCCACCAGCAGAGACGACTCTGCTAGCACAGATACGCAGTATTTT. The entire variable domain, with the rest obtained from reference TRBV15 and TRBJ2-3, is as follows: DAMVIQNPRYQVTQFGKPVTLSCSQTLNHNVMYWYQQKSSQAPKLLFHYYDKDFNNEADTPDNFQSRRPNTSFCFLDIRSPGLGDTAMYLCATSRDDSASTDTQYFGPGTRLTVL.

This clonotype was seen a handful of times. The chain recombines TRBV3-1 with TRBJ2-2; D is unresolved. Per germline, CDR1 LGHDT and CDR2 YNNKEL (reference sequence). The CDR3 is 12 residues long. Trimming left V 4 bases short and J 9 bases short, with 9 bases between. This CDR3 is CASSLTRRELFF. DNA of the CDR3: TGTGCCAGCAGCCTTACGAGGCGGGAGCTGTTTTTT.

This clonotype was counted only a few times. The CDR3 protein is CASSQDLFSVVEQFF. The CDR3, as DNA: TGTGCCAGCAGCCAAGATCTCTTTTCAGTTGTTGAGCAGTTCTTC. The chain uses TRBV14 and TRBJ2-1, with D unresolved. The length of the CDR3 is 15 residues. Germline CDR1 SGHDN, CDR2 FVKESK. V shed 0 bases and J shed 9 bases, with 15 bases lying between them.

The genes are TRBV6-4 and TRBJ2-3, with 7 bases fitting TRBD2. Germline V CDR1 and CDR2: MRHNA, SNTAGT. J lost 5 bases, V lost 7 bases, and 12 bases had no gene match. The CDR3 has 15 residues. CDR3 in DNA: TGTGCCAGCAACCGGGCGGGAGCGGGTGGAGATACGCAGTATTTT. As protein: CASNRAGAGGDTQYF.

This clonotype was counted only a few times. The chain links TRBV5-1 to TRBJ1-5, with a weak D call TRBD1 (5 bases). The germline V gene has CDR1 SGHRS and CDR2 YFSETQ. Trimming stripped 3 bases from V and 1 base from J, with 8 bases between. CDR3 length: 14 residues. The CDR3 DNA reads as TGCGCCAGCAGCTGGGACGGAAGCAATCAGCCCCAGCATTTT. Its protein product is CASSWDGSNQPQHF.

This clonotype appeared many times. The genes are TRBV2 and TRBJ2-1, with 9 bases that match TRBD2. CDR1 is SNHLY, CDR2 FYNNEI, per germline. This CDR3 is 16 amino acids long. V lost 2 bases and J lost 7; bases outside the gene matches: 9. CDR3 region: CASSELSGRGSNEQFF. The CDR3 DNA sequence: TGTGCCAGCAGTGAACTTAGCGGGAGAGGGTCGAATGAGCAGTTCTTC.

As concerns this clonotype: At one of its ends the junction is not consistent with the germline gene, which may arise from a read error. V is TRBV5-1 and J is TRBJ2-1, with 7 nucleotides matching TRBD1. This CDR3 region has 15 residues. Germline CDR1 and CDR2: SGHRS and YFSETQ. The CDR3 DNA reads TGCGCCAGCCGCTTACCCGGGACAGCTTACAATGAGCAGTTCTTC. Its protein is CASRLPGTAYNEQFF.

This clonotype was seen a few times. The gene calls are TRBV15 and TRBJ1-2, with 7 bases fitting TRBD1. Germline V gene sequence: CDR1 LNHNV, CDR2 YYDKDF (reference sequence). Trimming at V came to 0 bases and at J to 7 bases, leaving 11 bases not matched to a gene. The CDR3 extends over 16 amino acids. CDR3 sequence (DNA): TGTGCCACCAGCAGAGACGGAAACAGGGGTAACCCTGGCTACACCTTC. The encoded protein is CATSRDGNRGNPGYTF. Full variable domain (remainder filled in from reference TRBV15 and TRBJ1-2): DAMVIQNPRYQVTQFGKPVTLSCSQTLNHNVMYWYQQKSSQAPKLLFHYYDKDFNNEADTPDNFQSRRPNTSFCFLDIRSPGLGDTAMYLCATSRDGNRGNPGYTFGSGTRLTVV.

The V gene is TRBV5-1, the J gene TRBJ2-1, with D perhaps matching TRBD2 (6 bases). The CDR3 loop spans 14 amino acids. CDR1 and CDR2 from the germline V gene are SGHRS and YFSETQ. Trimming shortened V by 0 bases and J by 7 bases, and 11 bases separated the two germline ends. CDR3 region: CASSLASAGNEQFF. The CDR3 DNA is TGCGCCAGCAGCTTGGCTAGCGCGGGGAATGAGCAGTTCTTC.

The chain couples TRBV6-5 to TRBJ2-7, with D possibly being TRBD2 (6 bases). Deletions cut 2 bases from V and 3 bases from J, with 11 bases between. CDR3 length equals 14 residues. The germline gives CDR1 MNHEY, CDR2 SVGAGI. CDR3 region: CASSYGLGGYEQYF. The CDR3, as DNA: TGTGCCAGCAGTTACGGCCTGGGGGGCTACGAGCAGTACTTC.

This clonotype turned up a few times. The chain combines TRBV12-3 or TRBV12-4 with TRBJ2-3; no definite D call. V was cut by 1 base and J by 0 bases, with 14 bases left in between. The CDR3 loop spans 17 amino acids. The CDR3 region is CASSLVRANPSTDTQYF. The CDR3 DNA reads TGTGCCAGCAGTTTAGTTCGGGCGAATCCTAGCACAGATACGCAGTATTTT.

This clonotype was counted only a few times. The chain uses TRBV20-1 and TRBJ2-1; 16 nucleotides agree with TRBD2. This CDR3 region has 22 residues. The V gene end was trimmed by 0 bases and the J gene end by 4 bases; junction bases not matched to a gene: 18. Germline lookup yields CDR1 DFQATT and CDR2 SNEGSKA (reference sequence). As DNA, the CDR3 is TGCAGTGCTAGAGATGTCCCTCGACCGGGACTAGCGGGAGGGCCCTTATACAATGAGCAGTTCTTC. This gives the protein CSARDVPRPGLAGGPLYNEQFF.

The table lists this clonotype with many counts. V and J are TRBV20-1 and TRBJ1-1, with D possibly TRBD1 on 5 matching bases. The germline V gene has CDR1 DFQATT and CDR2 SNEGSKA (reference sequence). V lost 3 bases to trimming and J lost 0 bases, with 11 bases between them. The CDR3 is 14 residues long. The CDR3 protein is CSASRQIMNTEAFF. CDR3 bases: TGCAGTGCTAGCCGACAGATCATGAACACTGAAGCTTTCTTT.

The chain combines TRBV12-3 or TRBV12-4 with TRBJ1-1; TRBD1 is a possible D gene (6 bases). CDR3 length equals 13 residues. Trimming took off 10 bases at V and 7 bases at J, with 19 bases between the two ends. Written as DNA, the CDR3 is TGTGCCACCCTGCCCACAGGGAGGAGTGAAGCTTTCTTT. Protein: CATLPTGRSEAFF.